This TCR beta chain was captured by sequencing in a study of regulatory T cells in long-lasting Graves disease. This clonotype was seen many times. V was clipped by 5 bases and J by 4 bases; unmatched bases: 7. Germline values: CDR1 SNHLY, CDR2 FYNNEI. This CDR3 spans 14 amino acids. Relying on iRepertoire HTBI primers and Arm-PCR of CDR3 regions, the team built TCR beta libraries. TCRdb independently ran MiXCR on the multiplex PCR reads; one entry per CDR3 protein. In the table there are some 450,000 distinct CDR3 sequences, 23% of which are singletons. The time point is: persistent/refractory GD, antithyroid drugs over 5 years with positive TRAb. Extracted PBMC RNA gave rise to the TCR library.

This TCR was recovered from a female donor with Graves disease. The V and J genes are TRBV2 and TRBJ1-2; 7 nucleotides agree with TRBD1. Sample: peripheral blood mononuclear cells (PBMCs), taken when the disease was refractory, from a patient treated with antithyroid drugs. The CDR3 spells CASSYRGSGYGYTF. The CDR3 region has the DNA TGTGCCAGCAGTTACAGGGGAAGCGGCTATGGCTACACCTTC.